This passage covers 25 T cell receptor beta chains from one sample sequenced in a study of cytotoxic CD8 clonotypes in ibrutinib-treated CLL. Generated by immunoSEQ multiplex PCR, the TCRdb table keeps only in-frame clones and is missing some. Seen here are 270,000 or so clones, 70% to 80% observed once, and the top ten hold 5.6%. The specimen was PBMCs, collected at disease progression, from a patient treated with ibrutinib. Receptors originate from a human donor with chronic lymphocytic leukemia.

This clone was counted only a few times. This chain joins TRBV7-8 and TRBJ1-3; possible D gene TRBD1, 5 bases. There are 14 residues in the CDR3. The V gene lost 6 bases and the J gene lost 1 base, with 10 bases spanning the gap. Germline CDR1 and CDR2: SGHVS and FQNEAQ. The CDR3: CASSQTASGNTIYF. CDR3 in DNA: TGTGCCAGCAGTCAGACAGCATCTGGAAACACCATATATTTT.

V usage is TRBV19 and J usage is TRBJ2-1; TRBD2 matches at 10 bases. The CDR3 covers 18 residues. Per germline, CDR1 LNHDA and CDR2 SQIVND (reference sequence). V gave up 5 bases and J gave up 8 bases; unmatched junction bases: 18. In nucleotides, the CDR3 is TGTGCCAGTAGTCCTCATCTCTCGGCTAGCGGGAGTAGAGATGAGCAGTTCTTC. This sequence encodes CASSPHLSASGSRDEQFF.

This clone was found a few times. This chain connects TRBV9 to TRBJ2-2; TRBD1 agrees at 7 bases. There are 17 residues in the CDR3. CDR1 is SGDLS and CDR2 is YYNGEE in the germline V gene. Trimming cost V 2 bases and J 5 bases; bases outside gene matches: 12. CDR3 sequence (DNA): TGTGCCAGCAGCGTGTACCCATCAGGGGGTGTTACCGGGGAGCTGTTTTTT. This encodes CASSVYPSGGVTGELFF.

The rearrangement joins TRBV18 to TRBJ1-2; the D is unclear. V lost 3 bases, J lost 7 bases, and 6 bases lay in between. This CDR3 spans 11 amino acids. The V gene's germline CDR1 is KGHSH and CDR2 LQKENI. Written as DNA, the CDR3 is TGTGCCAGCTCACCGGATGTTGGCTACACCTTC. Translation: CASSPDVGYTF.

The chain recombines TRBV9 with TRBJ2-6; D unclear. The CDR3 runs 14 residues. The V and J ends lost 7 bases and 3 bases respectively, with 11 bases between them. The V gene's germline CDR1 is SGDLS and CDR2 YYNGEE. CDR3 nucleotides: TGTGCCAGCTCCCCGGTTTTTGGGGCCAACGTCCTGACTTTC. This codes for CASSPVFGANVLTF.

The chain uses TRBV5-6 and TRBJ1-5; the D gene is possibly TRBD1 (6 bases). Germline lookup yields CDR1 SGHDT and CDR2 YYEEEE. V was pared by 0 bases and J by 7 bases, with 17 bases between. The CDR3 length is 16 residues. The CDR3 nucleotides read TGTGCCAGCAGCTTGGCTGGCAGGGGATCGGGGCAGCCCCAGCATTTT. Translating it yields CASSLAGRGSGQPQHF.

The rearrangement joins TRBV7-8 to TRBJ2-1; TRBD2 is a possible D gene (5 bases). This CDR3 contains 16 residues. Germline V gene data show CDR1 as SGHVS and CDR2 as FQNEAQ. The germline V and J ends were trimmed by 1 base and 3 bases, with 13 bases remaining between them. The CDR3 DNA reads as TGTGCCAGCAGCTTAGGGACTCGCGTGGACTACAATGAGCAGTTCTTC. Protein sequence: CASSLGTRVDYNEQFF.

In its sample, this clone was seen a few times. The chain is built from TRBV9 and TRBJ1-1; D call uncertain. V was pared by 0 bases and J by 1 base, with 4 bases between. This CDR3 has 13 amino acids. Germline values: CDR1 SGDLS, CDR2 YYNGEE. The CDR3 is CASSVGANTEAFF. In nucleotides, the CDR3 is TGTGCCAGCAGCGTAGGGGCGAACACTGAAGCTTTCTTT.

The chain carries TRBV7-9 and TRBJ2-5, with D possibly being TRBD1 (6 bases). This CDR3 comprises 16 residues. Per the germline V gene, CDR1 is SEHNR and CDR2 is FQNEAQ (reference sequence). V lost 0 bases and J lost 1, with 12 bases in between. CDR3 amino acids: CASSLALRTVQETQYF. The CDR3 DNA is TGTGCCAGCAGCTTAGCGCTAAGGACAGTCCAAGAGACCCAGTACTTC.

This rearrangement joins TRBV6-4 to TRBJ2-7; D unresolved. Trimming cost V 4 bases and J 0 bases, with 19 bases left between them. This CDR3 has 17 residues. The germline V gene encodes CDR1 MRHNA and CDR2 SNTAGT. For the CDR3, the DNA is TGTGCCAGCAGTGGGATAGTATGGGCCAGCAGCTCCTACGAGCAGTACTTC. It specifies CASSGIVWASSSYEQYF.

This clone was seen more than once but under ten times. The V call is TRBV9, the J call TRBJ2-3, with 8 nucleotides matching TRBD2. In germline, CDR1 is SGDLS, CDR2 YYNGEE. V shed 2 bases and J 1 base; nucleotides not matched to a gene: 3. This CDR3 comprises 15 residues. The CDR3: CASSVSGGGTDTQYF. In DNA, the CDR3 is TGTGCCAGCAGCGTCAGCGGGGGAGGCACAGATACGCAGTATTTT. Drawing the rest from reference TRBV9 and TRBJ2-3, the complete variable domain is DSGVTQTPKHLITATGQRVTLRCSPRSGDLSVYWYQQSLDQGLQFLIQYYNGEERAKGNILERFSAQQFPDLHSELNLSSLELGDSALYFCASSVSGGGTDTQYFGPGTRLTVL.

This clone was seen a handful of times. The V and J genes are TRBV19 and TRBJ2-2; 10 positions agree with TRBD2. The CDR3 runs 17 residues. Germline CDR1 LNHDA, CDR2 SQIVND (reference sequence). With V trimmed by 1 base and J by 6 bases, 8 bases remained unmatched. DNA of the CDR3: TGTGCCAGTAGTATAGTGAGGCCTAGCGGGGGATCCGGGGAGCTGTTTTTT. Protein: CASSIVRPSGGSGELFF.

The chain employs TRBV7-9 and TRBJ1-6; D gene ambiguous. V dropped 6 bases and J dropped 6 bases, with 12 bases sitting between them. The CDR3 consists of 14 residues. Germline-derived CDR1 and CDR2 are SEHNR and FQNEAQ (reference sequence). The CDR3 coding sequence is TGTGCCAGCAGAAGGGATATTGGTAATTCACCCCTCCACTTT. Translating it yields CASRRDIGNSPLHF. Full variable domain (rest looked up from reference TRBV7-9 and TRBJ1-6): DTGVSQNPRHKITKRGQNVTFRCDPISEHNRLYWYRQTLGQGPEFLTYFQNEAQLEKSRLLSDRFSAERPKGSFSTLEIQRTEQGDSAMYLCASRRDIGNSPLHFGNGTRLTVT.

The V and J genes are TRBV18 and TRBJ1-5; TRBD1 agrees at 10 bases. CDR1 is KGHSH, CDR2 LQKENI, per germline. V shed 5 bases, J shed 4 bases, and the junction held 8 bases outside the gene matches. The CDR3 sequence is 16 residues long. The CDR3 nucleotides are TGTGCCAGCTCATCCCGACAGGGGGCGGAAAATCAGCCCCAGCATTTT. It translates to CASSSRQGAENQPQHF. Combining the CDR3 with reference TRBV18 and TRBJ1-5 gives the whole variable domain NAGVMQNPRHLVRRRGQEARLRCSPMKGHSHVYWYRQLPEEGLKFMVYLQKENIIDESGMPKERFSAEFPKEGPSILRIQQVVRGDSAAYFCASSSRQGAENQPQHFGDGTRLSIL.

This clone was seen just once. This chain connects TRBV7-9 to TRBJ2-1, with 9 bases identical to TRBD1. CDR1 and CDR2 (germline): SEHNR, FQNEAQ (reference sequence). The CDR3 spans 16 residues. Losses at the gene ends were 7 bases for V and 5 bases for J; bases not matched to a gene: 12. The CDR3 protein is CASNMYRDRAHNEQFF. The CDR3 bases are TGTGCCAGCAACATGTACCGGGACAGGGCCCACAATGAGCAGTTCTTC. The full variable domain, rest sourced from reference TRBV7-9 and TRBJ2-1, is DTGVSQNPRHKITKRGQNVTFRCDPISEHNRLYWYRQTLGQGPEFLTYFQNEAQLEKSRLLSDRFSAERPKGSFSTLEIQRTEQGDSAMYLCASNMYRDRAHNEQFFGPGTRLTVL.

This chain uses TRBV5-6 with TRBJ2-6; 13 nucleotides agree with TRBD2. Germline CDR1 SGHDT, CDR2 YYEEEE. The trim removed 6 bases at V and 2 bases at J, leaving 5 bases unmatched. This CDR3 spans 17 amino acids. DNA for the CDR3: TGTGCCAGCACCGTACTAGCGGGAGGGCCTGGGGCCAACGTCCTGACTTTC. This codes for CASTVLAGGPGANVLTF.

V and J are TRBV4-1 and TRBJ1-4; a weak D match, TRBD1 (5 bases). Germline CDR1 and CDR2: MGHRA and YSYEKL. V shed 2 bases and J shed 5 bases, with 9 bases lying between them. CDR3 length equals 14 residues. The CDR3 loop is CASSQSQGNEKLFF. DNA for the CDR3: TGCGCCAGCAGCCAATCCCAGGGAAATGAAAAACTGTTTTTT.

The rearrangement uses TRBV28 and TRBJ1-2, with D possibly matching TRBD1 (6 bases). With 6 bases removed from V and 5 bases from J, the gap between germline ends came to 13 bases. This CDR3 comprises 13 residues. Germline CDR1 is MDHEN and CDR2 is SYDVKM. The chain's CDR3 is CASSLQGVYGYTF. CDR3 bases: TGTGCCAGCAGCCTACAGGGAGTTTATGGCTACACCTTC.

The V gene is TRBV4-1, the J gene TRBJ1-2, with D unclear. This CDR3 region has 16 residues. Deletions cut 3 bases from V and 5 bases from J, with 19 bases between. From germline, CDR1 is MGHRA and CDR2 YSYEKL. CDR3 protein: CASSQEIGESSYGYTF. DNA of the CDR3: TGCGCCAGCAGCCAGGAAATAGGAGAATCGTCGTATGGCTACACCTTC.

The chain employs TRBV11-2 and TRBJ2-3; 8 bases line up with TRBD1. CDR1 and CDR2 from the germline V gene are SGHAT and FQNNGV. The CDR3 extends over 18 amino acids. The junction had 12 bases not matched to a gene; V was cut back by 2 bases and J by 2 bases. DNA of the CDR3: TGTGCCAGCAGCTTAACAGGGGGTACCCCATTCCCCACAGATACGCAGTATTTT. This sequence encodes CASSLTGGTPFPTDTQYF. The variable domain in full, with the rest retrieved from reference TRBV11-2 and TRBJ2-3, is EAGVAQSPRYKIIEKRQSVAFWCNPISGHATLYWYQQILGQGPKLLIQFQNNGVVDDSQLPKDRFSAERLKGVDSTLKIQPAKLEDSAVYLCASSLTGGTPFPTDTQYFGPGTRLTVL.

Only a few counts were recorded for this clone. This chain uses TRBV7-7 with TRBJ2-7; D is perhaps TRBD1 (6 bases). This CDR3 has 13 residues. CDR1 and CDR2 (germline): SSHAT, FNYEAQ (reference sequence). Trimming took 1 base from V and 3 from J, leaving 7 bases between them. The DNA of the CDR3 is TGTGCCAGCAGCTTAGGAGGGGGCTACGAGCAGTACTTC. Translated, it gives CASSLGGGYEQYF.

Only a few counts were recorded for this clone. The rearrangement uses TRBV13 and TRBJ2-5; 11 bases fit TRBD2. Germline loops: CDR1 PRHDT, CDR2 FYEKMQ (reference sequence). This CDR3 comprises 16 residues. The V and J ends lost 5 bases and 5 bases, in that order; junction bases with no gene match: 10. The CDR3 nucleotides read TGTGCCAGCAGCAGGTTAGCGGGGGGGAGCCCGGAGACCCAGTACTTC. Amino acids: CASSRLAGGSPETQYF.

This clone was detected ten times or more. The rearrangement joins TRBV4-3 to TRBJ2-1, with D perhaps TRBD2 (7 bases). Trimming pared 2 bases from V and 6 bases from J, leaving 14 bases between. From germline, CDR1 is LGHNA and CDR2 YSLEER. The length of the CDR3 is 15 residues. This chain's CDR3 is CASSQRRGGSNEQFF. CDR3 in DNA: TGCGCCAGCAGCCAACGAAGGGGGGGGAGCAATGAGCAGTTCTTC.

This clone occurred once. The J gene is TRBJ2-2, the V gene TRBV7-9; D could derive from TRBD1 or TRBD2 (5 bases each). This CDR3 region has 17 residues. The germline V and J ends were trimmed by 5 bases and 2 bases, with 18 bases remaining between them. Germline CDR1 reads SEHNR; CDR2 reads FQNEAQ (reference sequence). In DNA form, the CDR3 reads TGTGCCAGCAGCCTAATTGTCGGGACGGGCAACACCGGGGAGCTGTTTTTT. Residues: CASSLIVGTGNTGELFF. Filled out from reference TRBV7-9 and TRBJ2-2, the complete variable domain reads DTGVSQNPRHKITKRGQNVTFRCDPISEHNRLYWYRQTLGQGPEFLTYFQNEAQLEKSRLLSDRFSAERPKGSFSTLEIQRTEQGDSAMYLCASSLIVGTGNTGELFFGEGSRLTVL.

Regarding this clone: Other DNA sequences within the sample encode an identical CDR3. V usage is TRBV9 and J usage is TRBJ2-2; the D gene is possibly TRBD1 (5 bases). The CDR3 totals 14 residues. Germline CDR1 is SGDLS and CDR2 is YYNGEE. The V gene lost 0 bases and the J gene lost 4 bases, with 7 bases spanning the gap. This CDR3 is CASSVGGSTGELFF. The CDR3 DNA reads as TGTGCCAGCAGCGTAGGGGGCAGCACCGGGGAGCTGTTTTTT.